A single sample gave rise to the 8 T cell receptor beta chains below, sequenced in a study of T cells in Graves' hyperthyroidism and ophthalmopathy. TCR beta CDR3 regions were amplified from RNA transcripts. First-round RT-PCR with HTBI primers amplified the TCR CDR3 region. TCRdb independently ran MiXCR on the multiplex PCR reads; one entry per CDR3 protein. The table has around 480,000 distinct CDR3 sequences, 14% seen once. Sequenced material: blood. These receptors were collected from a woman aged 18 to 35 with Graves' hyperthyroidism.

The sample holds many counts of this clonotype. This CDR3 is CASSILGTGNYEQYF. The DNA for the CDR3 is TGTGCCAGCAGCATTCTCGGGACAGGGAACTACGAGCAGTACTTC. The V call is TRBV11-3, the J call TRBJ2-7; 9 bases are a match to TRBD1. This CDR3 has 15 amino acids. V lost 5 bases, J lost 3 bases, and 8 bases stayed unmatched. CDR1 SGHNT and CDR2 YENEEA come from the germline V gene.

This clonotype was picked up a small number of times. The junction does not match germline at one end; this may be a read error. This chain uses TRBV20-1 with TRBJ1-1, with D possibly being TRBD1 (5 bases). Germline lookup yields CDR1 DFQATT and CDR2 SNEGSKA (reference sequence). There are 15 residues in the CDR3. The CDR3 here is CSAGDERGWGTEAFF. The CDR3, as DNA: TGCAGTGCTGGAGACGAGAGGGGATGGGGCACTGAAGCTTTCTTT.

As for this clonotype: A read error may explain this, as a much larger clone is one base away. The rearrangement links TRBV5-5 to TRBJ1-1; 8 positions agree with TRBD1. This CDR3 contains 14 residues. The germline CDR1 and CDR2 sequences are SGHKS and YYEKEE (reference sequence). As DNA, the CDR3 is TGTGCCAGCAGCCGACAGGGGATGATCACTAAAGCTTTCTTT. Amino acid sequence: CASSRQGMITKAFF.

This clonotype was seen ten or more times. The CDR3 loop reads CASSSGNPYEQYF. The DNA for the CDR3 is TGCGCCAGCAGCAGCGGGAACCCCTACGAGCAGTACTTC. The gene calls are TRBV5-1 and TRBJ2-7; 7 bases match TRBD2. From germline, CDR1 is SGHRS and CDR2 YFSETQ. The J segment lost 2 bases and the V segment lost 4 bases, leaving 3 bases of the junction unmatched. CDR3 length: 13 residues.

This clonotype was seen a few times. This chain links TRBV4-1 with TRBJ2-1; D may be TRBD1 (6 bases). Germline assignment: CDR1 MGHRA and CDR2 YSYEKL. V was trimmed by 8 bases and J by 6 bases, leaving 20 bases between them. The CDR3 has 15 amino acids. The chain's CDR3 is CASSPRGQSLNEQFF. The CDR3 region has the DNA TGCGCCAGCTCCCCTCGAGGACAGTCTCTCAATGAGCAGTTCTTC.

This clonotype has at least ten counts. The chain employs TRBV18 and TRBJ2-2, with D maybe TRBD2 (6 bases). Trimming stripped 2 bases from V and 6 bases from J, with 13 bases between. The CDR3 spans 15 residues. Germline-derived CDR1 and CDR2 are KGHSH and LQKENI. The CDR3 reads CASSPSPSAAGELFF. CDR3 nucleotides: TGTGCCAGCTCACCATCTCCTAGCGCCGCCGGGGAGCTGTTTTTT.

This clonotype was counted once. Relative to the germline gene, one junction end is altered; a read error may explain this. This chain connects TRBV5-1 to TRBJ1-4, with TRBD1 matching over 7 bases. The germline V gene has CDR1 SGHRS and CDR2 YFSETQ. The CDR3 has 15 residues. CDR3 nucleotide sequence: TGCGCCAGCAGCCCCTGGGACAGAACTAATGGAAAACTGTTTTTT. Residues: CASSPWDRTNGKLFF. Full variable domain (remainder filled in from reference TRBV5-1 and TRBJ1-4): KAGVTQTPRYLIKTRGQQVTLSCSPISGHRSVSWYQQTPGQGLQFLFEYFSETQRNKGNFPGRFSGRQFSNSRSEMNVSTLELGDSALYLCASSPWDRTNGKLFFGSGTQLSVL.

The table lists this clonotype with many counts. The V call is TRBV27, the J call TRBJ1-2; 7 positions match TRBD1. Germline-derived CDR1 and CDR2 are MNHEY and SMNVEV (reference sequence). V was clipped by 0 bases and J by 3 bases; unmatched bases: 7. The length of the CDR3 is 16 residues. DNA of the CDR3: TGTGCCAGCAGTTTATCCCCGACAGGGAGCGACTATGGCTACACCTTC. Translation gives CASSLSPTGSDYGYTF.